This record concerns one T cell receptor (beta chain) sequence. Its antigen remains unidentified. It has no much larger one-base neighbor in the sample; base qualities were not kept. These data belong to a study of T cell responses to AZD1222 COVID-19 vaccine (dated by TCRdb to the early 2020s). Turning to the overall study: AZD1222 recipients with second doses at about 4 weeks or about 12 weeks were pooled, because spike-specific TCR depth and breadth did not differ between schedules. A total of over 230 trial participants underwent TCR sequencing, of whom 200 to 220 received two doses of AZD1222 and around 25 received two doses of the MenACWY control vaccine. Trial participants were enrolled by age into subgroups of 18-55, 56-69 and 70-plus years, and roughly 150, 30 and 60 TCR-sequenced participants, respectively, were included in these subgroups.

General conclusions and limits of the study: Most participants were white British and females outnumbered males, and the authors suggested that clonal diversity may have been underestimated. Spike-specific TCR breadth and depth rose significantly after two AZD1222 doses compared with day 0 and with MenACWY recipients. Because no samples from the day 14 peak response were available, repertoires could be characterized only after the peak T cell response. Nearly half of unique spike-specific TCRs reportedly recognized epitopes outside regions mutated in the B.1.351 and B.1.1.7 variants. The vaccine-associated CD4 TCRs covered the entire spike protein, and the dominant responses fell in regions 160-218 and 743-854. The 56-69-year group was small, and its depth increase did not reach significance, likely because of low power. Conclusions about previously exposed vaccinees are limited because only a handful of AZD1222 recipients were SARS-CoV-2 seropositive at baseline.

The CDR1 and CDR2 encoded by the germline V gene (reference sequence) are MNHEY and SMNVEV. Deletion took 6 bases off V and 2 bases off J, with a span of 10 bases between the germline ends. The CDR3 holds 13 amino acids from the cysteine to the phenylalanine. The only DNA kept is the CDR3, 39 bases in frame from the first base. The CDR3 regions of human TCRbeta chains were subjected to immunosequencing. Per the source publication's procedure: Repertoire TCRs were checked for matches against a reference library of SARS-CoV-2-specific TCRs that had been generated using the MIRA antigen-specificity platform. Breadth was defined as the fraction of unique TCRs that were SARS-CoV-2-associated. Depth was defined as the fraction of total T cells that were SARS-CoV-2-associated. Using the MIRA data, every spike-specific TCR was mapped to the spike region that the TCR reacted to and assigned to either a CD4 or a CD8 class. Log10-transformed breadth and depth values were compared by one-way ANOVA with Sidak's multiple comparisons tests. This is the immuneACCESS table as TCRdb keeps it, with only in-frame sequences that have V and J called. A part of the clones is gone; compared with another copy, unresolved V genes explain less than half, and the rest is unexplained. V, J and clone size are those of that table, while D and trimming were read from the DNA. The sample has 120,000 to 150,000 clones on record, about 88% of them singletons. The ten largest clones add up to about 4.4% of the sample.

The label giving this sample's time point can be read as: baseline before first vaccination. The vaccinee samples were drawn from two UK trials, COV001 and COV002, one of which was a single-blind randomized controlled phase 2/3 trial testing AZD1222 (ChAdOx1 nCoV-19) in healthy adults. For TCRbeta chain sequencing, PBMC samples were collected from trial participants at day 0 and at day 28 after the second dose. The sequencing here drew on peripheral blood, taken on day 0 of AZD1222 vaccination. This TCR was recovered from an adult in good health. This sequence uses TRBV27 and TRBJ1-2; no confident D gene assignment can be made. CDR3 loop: CASSPLGNYGYTF. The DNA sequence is TGTGCCAGCAGCCCTCTGGGCAACTATGGCTACACCTTC.